This T cell receptor beta chain was sequenced for a study of T cell responses to AZD1222 COVID-19 vaccine. Study observations and caveats: Unmutated variant regions are reportedly targeted by nearly half of spike-specific TCRs.

Repertoires were generated with immunoSEQ multiplex PCR, while TCRdb's copy carries only in-frame clones and drops some. The table lists 140,000 to 150,000 clones, roughly 93% of them singletons. Regarding this clone: Its specificity is not known.

This specimen was peripheral blood, taken 28 days after the second AZD1222 dose. The TCR was taken from an adult who received the AZD1222 COVID-19 vaccine.

CDR3 residues: CSFSQGSNQPQHF. CDR3 DNA sequence: TGCAGCTTTTCACAGGGTAGCAATCAGCCCCAGCATTTT. This sequence joins TRBV29-1 and TRBJ1-5; the D gene is possibly TRBD1 (6 bases). V lost 8 bases and J lost 0, with 11 bases in between. The CDR3 spans 13 residues. In germline, CDR1 is SQVTM, CDR2 ANQGSEA. The whole variable domain, filled in from reference TRBV29-1 and TRBJ1-5, reads SAVISQKPSRDICQRGTSLTIQCQVDSQVTMMFWYRQQPGQSLTLIATANQGSEATYESGFVIDKFPISRPNLTFSTLTVSNMSPEDSSIYLCSFSQGSNQPQHFGDGTRLSIL.